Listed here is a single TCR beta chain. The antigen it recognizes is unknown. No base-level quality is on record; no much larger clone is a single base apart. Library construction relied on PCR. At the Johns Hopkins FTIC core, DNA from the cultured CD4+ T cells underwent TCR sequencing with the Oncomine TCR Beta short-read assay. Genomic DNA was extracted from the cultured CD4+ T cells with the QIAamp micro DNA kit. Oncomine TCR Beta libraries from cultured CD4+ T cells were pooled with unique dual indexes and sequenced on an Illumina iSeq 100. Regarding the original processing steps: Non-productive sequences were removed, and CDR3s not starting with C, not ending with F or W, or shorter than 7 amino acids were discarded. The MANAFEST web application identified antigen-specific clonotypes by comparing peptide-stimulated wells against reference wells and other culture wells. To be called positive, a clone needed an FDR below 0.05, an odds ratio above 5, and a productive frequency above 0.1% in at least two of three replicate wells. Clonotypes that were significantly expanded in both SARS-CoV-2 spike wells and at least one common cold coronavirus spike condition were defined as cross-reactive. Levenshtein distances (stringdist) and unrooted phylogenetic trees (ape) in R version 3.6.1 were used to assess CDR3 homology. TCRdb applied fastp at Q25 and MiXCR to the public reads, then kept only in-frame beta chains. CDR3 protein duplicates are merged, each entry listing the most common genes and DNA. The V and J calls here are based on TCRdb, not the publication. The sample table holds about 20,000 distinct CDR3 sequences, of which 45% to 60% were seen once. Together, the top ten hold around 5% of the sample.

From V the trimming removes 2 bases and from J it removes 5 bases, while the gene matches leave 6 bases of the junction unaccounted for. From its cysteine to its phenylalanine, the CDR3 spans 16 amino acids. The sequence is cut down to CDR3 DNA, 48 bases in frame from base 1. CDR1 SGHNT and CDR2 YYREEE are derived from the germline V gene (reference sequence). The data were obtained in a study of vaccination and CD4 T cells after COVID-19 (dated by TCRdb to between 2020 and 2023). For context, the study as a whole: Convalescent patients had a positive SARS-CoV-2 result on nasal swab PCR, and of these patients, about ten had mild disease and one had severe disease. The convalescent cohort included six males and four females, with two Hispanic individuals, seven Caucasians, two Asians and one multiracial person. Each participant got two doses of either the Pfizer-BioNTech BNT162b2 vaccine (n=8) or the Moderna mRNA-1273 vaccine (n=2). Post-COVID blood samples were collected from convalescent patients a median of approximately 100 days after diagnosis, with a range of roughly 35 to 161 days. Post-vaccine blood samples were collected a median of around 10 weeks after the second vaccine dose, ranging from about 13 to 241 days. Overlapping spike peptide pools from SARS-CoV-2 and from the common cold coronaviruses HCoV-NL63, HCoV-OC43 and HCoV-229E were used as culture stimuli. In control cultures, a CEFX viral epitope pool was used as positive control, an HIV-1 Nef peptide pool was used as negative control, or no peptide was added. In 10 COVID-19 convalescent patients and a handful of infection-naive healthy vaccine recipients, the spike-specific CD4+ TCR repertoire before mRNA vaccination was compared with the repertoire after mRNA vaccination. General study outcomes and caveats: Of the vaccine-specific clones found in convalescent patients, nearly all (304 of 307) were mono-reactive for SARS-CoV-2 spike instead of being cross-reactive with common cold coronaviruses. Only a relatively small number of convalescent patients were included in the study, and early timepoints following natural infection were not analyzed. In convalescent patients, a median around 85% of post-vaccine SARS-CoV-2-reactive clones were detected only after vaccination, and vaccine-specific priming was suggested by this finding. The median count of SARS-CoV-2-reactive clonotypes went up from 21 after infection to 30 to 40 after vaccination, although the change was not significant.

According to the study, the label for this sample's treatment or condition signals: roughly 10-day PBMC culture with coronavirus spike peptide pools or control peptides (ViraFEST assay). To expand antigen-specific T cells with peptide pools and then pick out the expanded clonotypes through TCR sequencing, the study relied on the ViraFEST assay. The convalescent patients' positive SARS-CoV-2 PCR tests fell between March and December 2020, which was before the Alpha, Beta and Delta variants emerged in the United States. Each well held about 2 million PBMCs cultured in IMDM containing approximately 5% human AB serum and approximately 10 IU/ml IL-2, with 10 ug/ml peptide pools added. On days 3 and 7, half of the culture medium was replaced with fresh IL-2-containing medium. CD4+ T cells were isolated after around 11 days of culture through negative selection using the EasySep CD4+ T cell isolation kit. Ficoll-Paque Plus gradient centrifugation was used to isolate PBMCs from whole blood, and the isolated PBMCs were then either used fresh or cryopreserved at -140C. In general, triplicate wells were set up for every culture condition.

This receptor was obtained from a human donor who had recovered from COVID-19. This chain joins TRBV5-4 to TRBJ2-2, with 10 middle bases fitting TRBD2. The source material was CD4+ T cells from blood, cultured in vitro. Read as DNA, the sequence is TGTGCCAGCAGCTTCAGAGCGGGAGGGATTACCGGGGAGCTGTTTTTT. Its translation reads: CASSFRAGGITGELFF.